The rows below give T cell receptor beta chains drawn from one sample of a study of cytotoxic CD8 clonotypes in ibrutinib-treated CLL. Method: immunoSEQ multiplex PCR; TCRdb's copy keeps in-frame clones and lacks some. The sample has about 49,000 clones, 53% seen once; the top ten hold about 33%. Sequenced here: PBMCs, sampled after 12 months of ibrutinib treatment. All receptors come from a human donor with chronic lymphocytic leukemia. CDR3s include the opening cysteine and the closing phenylalanine or tryptophan. The order of the fields is V gene, D gene, CDR3 protein. The D gene is left open where the match is weak.

TRBV6-6 - CASSRPSVRGDYGYTF
TRBV7-2 - CASSLARQQETQYF
TRBV27 TRBD1 CASSYRGGEQYF
TRBV28 TRBD1 CASSSTGTASYEQYF
TRBV7-7 - CASSLFPGPLETQYF
TRBV5-4 - CARGRGNTIYF
TRBV11-2 - CASTYNVRGQETQYF
TRBV2 - CASSASGGAGNEQYF
TRBV9 - CASSPAYRGGEQYF
TRBV4-1 - CASSQVRDVPMNTEAFF
TRBV4-1 - CASSQEFAARNAGTYEQYF
TRBV9 TRBD1 CASSVERGPDTQYF
TRBV28 - CASSNTGLYSNQPQHF
TRBV12-5 - CAKLYEQYF
TRBV4-2 TRBD2 CASSLAGEAGGVNEQFF
TRBV30 - CASREAYNEQFF
TRBV28 TRBD1 CASVGQGASEAFF
TRBV5-1 - CASSTEGRYEQYF
TRBV5-4 TRBD1 CASSWDSHNEKLFF
TRBV4-2 - CASSLNRGGPMDEQYF
TRBV19 TRBD1 CASSIGTGSSGNTIYF
TRBV6-1 TRBD2 CATNPREGGFF
TRBV5-6 - CASTSAEGGYTF
TRBV30 - CAWRTNNEQFF
TRBV7-9 TRBD2 CASSPGLAGGETQYF
TRBV5-1 TRBD1 CASSTVTGDNEQFF
TRBV28 - CAISRGVNYGYTF
TRBV19 - CASTDRAGLTEAFF
TRBV27 - CASSFLTGGEKLFF
TRBV5-5 TRBD1 CASSLGGQGFSGANVLTF
TRBV4-2 - CASSAQGNSYNEQFF
TRBV11-2 TRBD1 CASRSTGTAGGYTF
TRBV9 - CASSKDVSSYEQYF
TRBV5-1 - CASSTGAAVQETQYF
TRBV28 - CASSQGPSYEQYF
TRBV28 - CASSLEGPSSYEQYF
TRBV10-3 - CAISEGGAQNGYTF
TRBV19 TRBD1 CASSLGTGELYNEQFF
TRBV28 - CASSFRWDEQFF
TRBV18 TRBD1 CASSPRQGNEQFF
TRBV5-1 - CASSLPVTGELFF